Listed here are 30 T cell receptor beta chains from one sample, sequenced in a study of technical replicates of blood from several donors. Data came from immunoSEQ multiplex PCR; TCRdb stores just in-frame clones and leaves some out. Among 65,000 to 90,000 clones listed, just under 95% were seen once. The sequencing input was T cells isolated from PBMCs. The origin of the receptors is a human donor in good health.

The V and J genes are TRBV25-1 and TRBJ1-1; no firm D call. The CDR3 covers 13 residues. The V gene's germline CDR1 is MGHDK and CDR2 SYGVNS. The V end was cut by 4 bases, the J end by 1 base, with 7 bases between. The CDR3 DNA reads TGTGCCAGCAGTGTGCTCGGGAACACTGAAGCTTTCTTT. Encoded protein: CASSVLGNTEAFF.

The chain is built from TRBV5-3 and TRBJ1-1; D remains ambiguous. TRBV5-3 is classed as an ORF, of uncertain function. The CDR3 is made up of 12 amino acids. V was cut by 0 bases and J by 4 bases, with 4 bases left in between. CDR3 loop: CARSLAGTEAFF. The CDR3, as DNA: TGTGCCAGAAGCTTGGCCGGCACTGAAGCTTTCTTT.

This chain links TRBV7-3 with TRBJ1-1; 8 positions match TRBD1. V gave up 5 bases and J gave up 8 bases; unmatched junction bases: 7. Germline loops: CDR1 SGHTA, CDR2 FQGTGA. There are 13 residues in the CDR3. The CDR3 protein is CASSPDRGAEAFF. The CDR3 region has the DNA TGTGCCAGCAGCCCAGACAGGGGCGCAGAAGCTTTCTTT.

The chain's CDR3 is CASSGTGSSYEQYF. In nucleotides, the CDR3 is TGTGCCAGCTCCGGGACAGGCAGCTCCTACGAGCAGTACTTC. The rearrangement links TRBV6-5 to TRBJ2-7, with 8 positions matching TRBD1. Germline V gene lookup returns CDR1 MNHEY and CDR2 SVGAGI. V lost 8 bases, J lost 0 bases, and 6 bases stayed unmatched. The CDR3 length is 14 residues.

This clone has only one observation. This chain connects TRBV6-1 to TRBJ1-5; weak D call: TRBD1 (6 bases). V lost 8 bases and J lost 3, with 11 bases in between. Germline V lookup: CDR1 MNHNS, CDR2 SASEGT. The CDR3 spans 13 residues. The DNA for the CDR3 is TGTGCCAGCGGGGACAAGAACAATCAGCCCCAGCATTTT. As protein: CASGDKNNQPQHF.

J is TRBJ2-5 and V is TRBV27; D might be TRBD1 (6 bases). There are 13 residues in the CDR3. V was clipped by 5 bases and J by 0 bases, with 7 bases between them. Germline V gene lookup returns CDR1 MNHEY and CDR2 SMNVEV (reference sequence). The CDR3 is CASSGQYQETQYF. The CDR3 nucleotides are TGTGCCAGCAGTGGACAGTACCAAGAGACCCAGTACTTC.

The chain combines TRBV27 with TRBJ1-1; D not resolved. Germline V gene lookup returns CDR1 MNHEY and CDR2 SMNVEV (reference sequence). This CDR3 is built from 16 residues. V lost 0 bases and J 5 bases, leaving 16 bases between the germline ends. The CDR3 region has the DNA TGTGCCAGCAGTTTATCCGGGAATTATTTTAAAACTGAAGCTTTCTTT. Translated: CASSLSGNYFKTEAFF.

The CDR3 sequence is CASSFTGTNEKLFF. CDR3 coding DNA: TGTGCCAGCAGCTTCACGGGAACTAATGAAAAACTGTTTTTT. This chain connects TRBV7-2 to TRBJ1-4; the D is unclear. CDR3 length equals 14 residues. V lost 3 bases and J lost 1, with 6 bases in between. CDR1 is SGHTA, CDR2 FQGNSA, per germline.

This sequence joins TRBV27 and TRBJ2-7; tentative D call: TRBD2 (5 bases). CDR1 is MNHEY, CDR2 SMNVEV, per germline (reference sequence). Trimming left V 2 bases short and J 3 bases short, with 11 bases between. The CDR3 covers 14 residues. The CDR3 nucleotides are TGTGCCAGCAGTTTAGTAACTAGTGGCTACGAGCAGTACTTC. It translates to CASSLVTSGYEQYF.

This clone is a singleton in its sample. The chain uses TRBV2 and TRBJ2-6; possible D gene TRBD2, 5 bases. The CDR3 is made up of 18 amino acids. The ends were cut back, 7 bases at V and 0 bases at J, with 19 bases in the middle. Per the germline V gene, CDR1 is SNHLY and CDR2 is FYNNEI. This CDR3 reads CASMGVLAAFSGANVLTF. The CDR3 DNA reads TGTGCCAGCATGGGTGTCCTAGCAGCCTTCTCTGGGGCCAACGTCCTGACTTTC. Using reference TRBV2 and TRBJ2-6 for the parts outside the CDR3, the full variable domain is EPEVTQTPSHQVTQMGQEVILRCVPISNHLYFYWYRQILGQKVEFLVSFYNNEISEKSEIFDDQFSVERPDGSNFTLKIRSTKLEDSAMYFCASMGVLAAFSGANVLTFGAGSRLTVL.

This sequence joins TRBV10-3 and TRBJ2-6, with D tentatively TRBD1 (6 bases). V was clipped by 2 bases and J by 0 bases, with 8 bases between them. The CDR3 extends over 16 amino acids. CDR1 and CDR2 (germline): ENHRY, SYGVKD. CDR3 amino acids: CAISELGHSGANVLTF. CDR3 in DNA: TGTGCCATCAGTGAGCTGGGACACTCTGGGGCCAACGTCCTGACTTTC.

The CDR3 protein is CASSTYRVDGYTF. The CDR3 coding sequence is TGTGCCAGTAGTACCTACAGGGTGGATGGCTACACCTTC. The J gene is TRBJ1-2, the V gene TRBV19; D might be TRBD1 (6 bases). Germline CDR1 and CDR2: LNHDA and SQIVND (reference sequence). Trimming removed 4 bases from V and 6 bases from J, with 12 bases in between. The CDR3 is 13 amino acids.

V gene TRBV28 combines with J gene TRBJ1-2; 8 nucleotides align to TRBD1. This CDR3 contains 15 residues. Losses at the gene ends were 4 bases for V and 8 bases for J; bases not matched to a gene: 12. CDR1 is MDHEN and CDR2 is SYDVKM in the germline V gene. In DNA form, the CDR3 reads TGTGCCAGCAGTTCTAACCCCGAGACAGGGGAAGGCTACACCTTC. It specifies CASSSNPETGEGYTF.

As for this clone: At one of its ends the junction is not consistent with the germline gene, which may arise from a read error. The chain carries TRBV14 and TRBJ2-3, with TRBD1 identical over 8 bases. Per germline, CDR1 SGHDN and CDR2 FVKESK. The CDR3 extends over 17 amino acids. The CDR3 sequence: CASNQALLTGGTDTQYF. DNA of the CDR3: TGTGCCAGCAACCAAGCCCTCTTGACAGGGGGCACAGATACGCAGTATTTT.

The gene calls are TRBV28 and TRBJ1-2, with 8 positions matching TRBD1. CDR3 length: 15 residues. Unmatched junction bases numbered 11, after V lost 3 bases and J lost 8 bases. The germline V gene has CDR1 MDHEN and CDR2 SYDVKM. This chain's CDR3 is CASSFRGQVGSGYTF. For the CDR3, the DNA is TGTGCCAGCAGTTTCAGGGGACAGGTCGGGAGCGGCTACACCTTC.

The chain joins TRBV6-6 to TRBJ1-3; D is unclear. Germline lookup yields CDR1 MNHNY and CDR2 SVGAGI (reference sequence). Trimming pared 2 bases from V and 0 bases from J, leaving 8 bases between. This CDR3 comprises 15 residues. DNA of the CDR3: TGTGCCAGCAGTTACACTTCGGGCTCTGGAAACACCATATATTTT. Translated, it gives CASSYTSGSGNTIYF.

In its sample, this clone was seen once. The chain uses TRBV5-4 and TRBJ2-7, with 10 bases that match TRBD1. The CDR3 has 15 residues. V lost 2 bases, J lost 4 bases, and 6 bases stayed unmatched. CDR1 is SGHNT, CDR2 YYREEE, per germline (reference sequence). The CDR3 DNA sequence: TGTGCCAGCAGCTTAGGGGACAGGGGTGGTTACGAGCAGTACTTC. Amino acids: CASSLGDRGGYEQYF.

The J gene is TRBJ1-1, the V gene TRBV5-4, with D hard to call. Germline CDR1 is SGHNT and CDR2 is YYREEE (reference sequence). V was shortened by 0 bases and J by 4 bases, with 10 bases between the two germline ends. This CDR3 has 14 amino acids. The CDR3 protein is CASSLARVGTEAFF. The DNA for the CDR3 is TGTGCCAGCAGCTTGGCCCGGGTCGGCACTGAAGCTTTCTTT. The full variable domain, with the rest looked up from reference TRBV5-4 and TRBJ1-1, is ETGVTQSPTHLIKTRGQQVTLRCSSQSGHNTVSWYQQALGQGPQFIFQYYREEENGRGNFPPRFSGLQFPNYSSELNVNALELDDSALYLCASSLARVGTEAFFGQGTRLTVV.

The chain is built from TRBV5-4 and TRBJ1-1; a possible D gene is TRBD1 (5 bases). This CDR3 has 15 amino acids. The V and J ends lost 2 bases and 5 bases respectively, with 16 bases between them. Germline V gene lookup returns CDR1 SGHNT and CDR2 YYREEE (reference sequence). The CDR3 sequence: CASSFSTLPGTEAFF. CDR3 nucleotide sequence: TGTGCCAGCAGCTTCAGCACATTACCAGGGACTGAAGCTTTCTTT.

The DNA of the CDR3 is TGTGCCAGTAGTATAGGGGCGAACTATGGCTACACCTTC. Residues: CASSIGANYGYTF. The J gene is TRBJ1-2, the V gene TRBV19; D ambiguous. Trimming took off 1 base at V and 2 bases at J, with 5 bases between the two ends. The CDR3 sequence is 13 residues long. From germline, CDR1 is LNHDA and CDR2 SQIVND (reference sequence).

The DNA of the CDR3 is TGTGCCAGCAGCGGAGGGTGGGGTACCGGGGAGCTGTTTTTT. It codes for CASSGGWGTGELFF. V usage is TRBV9 and J usage is TRBJ2-2; maybe TRBD2 (5 bases). The CDR3 contains 14 residues. V was trimmed by 3 bases and J by 5 bases, leaving 11 bases between them. Germline V lookup: CDR1 SGDLS, CDR2 YYNGEE.

V usage is TRBV2 and J usage is TRBJ2-2; no clear D. Germline lookup yields CDR1 SNHLY and CDR2 FYNNEI. Trimming took 8 bases from V and 4 from J, leaving 11 bases between them. The CDR3 contains 13 residues. CDR3 nucleotide sequence: TGTGCCAGCGGTCGTTCGGTCACCGGGGAGCTGTTTTTT. It translates to CASGRSVTGELFF.

This chain uses TRBV10-3 with TRBJ2-7, with 9 bases lining up with TRBD1. Unmatched junction bases numbered 5, after V lost 11 bases and J lost 0 bases. Germline CDR1 is ENHRY and CDR2 is SYGVKD. This CDR3 contains 13 residues. Here the CDR3 reads CAVGTGTSYEQYF. CDR3 nucleotides: TGTGCCGTGGGGACAGGGACCTCCTACGAGCAGTACTTC.

V gene TRBV7-2 combines with J gene TRBJ2-1, with 8 positions matching TRBD1. Germline V gene data show CDR1 as SGHTA and CDR2 as FQGNSA. CDR3 length: 13 residues. The ends lost 4 bases at V and 6 bases at J; junction bases unmatched: 2. CDR3 residues: CASSWDRSNEQFF. CDR3 DNA sequence: TGTGCCAGCAGCTGGGACAGGAGCAATGAGCAGTTCTTC.

The gene calls are TRBV9 and TRBJ1-1, with 8 bases that match TRBD1. The trim removed 2 bases at V and 10 bases at J, leaving 10 bases unmatched. This CDR3 is built from 14 residues. Germline CDR1 is SGDLS and CDR2 is YYNGEE. The DNA for the CDR3 is TGTGCCAGCAGCGTCCTCGACAGGGGAACGGTAGCTTTCTTT. Protein product: CASSVLDRGTVAFF.

For this clone: Other DNA sequences in this sample translate to the same CDR3. The CDR3 spells CASTTVSYEQYF. In DNA, the CDR3 is TGTGCCAGCACTACGGTATCCTACGAGCAGTACTTC. The rearrangement uses TRBV6-1 and TRBJ2-7; D not certain. The CDR3 is made up of 12 amino acids. In germline, CDR1 is MNHNS, CDR2 SASEGT. The germline V and J ends were trimmed by 7 bases and 1 base, with 8 bases remaining between them.

In the case of this clone: One junction end disagrees with the germline gene, perhaps due to a read error. The chain couples TRBV5-8 to TRBJ2-2; TRBD1 matches 7 bases. Germline V lookup: CDR1 SGHTS, CDR2 YDEGEE. CDR3 length: 16 residues. The CDR3 is CASSGPETGNAGELFF. The CDR3 DNA reads TGTGCCAGCAGCGGACCGGAGACAGGGAACGCCGGGGAGCTGTTTTTT.

J is TRBJ1-1 and V is TRBV6-5; 7 bases are shared with TRBD1. This CDR3 has 15 amino acids. Germline lookup yields CDR1 MNHEY and CDR2 SVGAGI. Trimming took 0 bases from V and 3 from J; bases not matched to a gene: 4. The CDR3 bases are TGTGCCAGCAGTTACTCGTTTCAGGGGGACACTGAAGCTTTCTTT. This gives the protein CASSYSFQGDTEAFF.

The chain is built from TRBV2 and TRBJ2-2; 8 nucleotides line up with TRBD1. The CDR3 has 16 amino acids. Germline CDR1 and CDR2: SNHLY and FYNNEI. Losses at the gene ends were 7 bases for V and 0 bases for J; bases not matched to a gene: 7. CDR3 amino acids: CASNLGQGSNTGELFF. The CDR3 DNA reads TGTGCCAGCAACCTAGGACAGGGATCGAACACCGGGGAGCTGTTTTTT.

The V call is TRBV7-2, the J call TRBJ1-4; a possible D gene is TRBD1 (5 bases). This CDR3 contains 14 residues. V lost 7 bases to trimming and J lost 3 bases, with 12 bases between them. CDR1 and CDR2 from the germline V gene are SGHTA and FQGNSA. The CDR3 region has the DNA TGTGCCAGCACCAGGGCGGGGTCTAATGAAAAACTGTTTTTT. It specifies CASTRAGSNEKLFF.